The T cell receptor (beta chain) described here comes from a study of T-cell reconstitution after alpha-beta-depleted transplantation in children. This clonotype was counted many times. The CDR3 loop spans 12 amino acids. The V end lost 6 bases, the J end lost 2 bases, and 6 bases lay between the germline ends. The germline V gene encodes CDR1 LNHNV and CDR2 YYDKDF (reference sequence). Molecular barcoding with unique molecular identifiers was used for the TCRbeta library. MiXCR, applied by TCRdb to the PCR reads, yields one record per CDR3 protein. The table includes 600,000 to 700,000 distinct CDR3 sequences, roughly 17% detected once.

The sequenced sample was PBMCs from the stem cell graft donor, obtained from the stem cell graft. V is TRBV15 and J is TRBJ2-3; D gene uncertain. This receptor was obtained from a human donor who donated a stem cell graft to a child with acute myeloid leukemia. This chain's CDR3 is CATRGFTDTQYF. The CDR3 nucleotides read TGTGCCACCAGAGGCTTCACAGATACGCAGTATTTT.